Listed here are 18 T cell receptor beta chains from one sample, sequenced in a study of cytomegalovirus exposure and HLA in healthy donors. Amplification used 60 Vbeta primers and 13 Jbeta primers. Sequencing was performed with immunoSEQ multiplex PCR; in TCRdb, only in-frame clones are kept and a portion is missing. The profile shows 95,000 or so clones, 81% of them singletons. The sample taken for sequencing was PBMCs. The source is a woman in her 70s in good health and CMV-seropositive.

The V gene is TRBV28, the J gene TRBJ1-1; 10 bases agree with TRBD1. This CDR3 contains 16 residues. Germline lookup yields CDR1 MDHEN and CDR2 SYDVKM. The J segment lost 1 base and the V segment lost 8 bases, leaving 10 bases of the junction unmatched. CDR3 protein: CASGLSGTGENTEAFF. CDR3 sequence (DNA): TGTGCCAGCGGACTATCCGGGACAGGGGAGAACACTGAAGCTTTCTTT.

V usage is TRBV5-8 and J usage is TRBJ2-3; 10 nucleotides match TRBD1. There are 18 residues in the CDR3. Germline V CDR1 and CDR2: SGHTS, YDEGEE. The junction had 10 bases not matched to a gene; V was cut back by 1 base and J by 2 bases. In DNA, the CDR3 is TGTGCCAGCAGCTTGTTTTCGGGACAGGGGTTTATCACAGATACGCAGTATTTT. Amino acids: CASSLFSGQGFITDTQYF.

The chain carries TRBV4-3 and TRBJ1-2, with TRBD1 identical over 10 bases. V was clipped by 3 bases and J by 8 bases; unmatched bases: 9. Per the germline V gene, CDR1 is LGHNA and CDR2 is YSLEER. The CDR3 is 15 amino acids. DNA for the CDR3: TGCGCCAGCAGCCAGCAGGGGACAGGGGTTGGGGGCTACACCTTC. Encoded protein: CASSQQGTGVGGYTF.

The genes are TRBV5-4 and TRBJ2-5; possible D gene TRBD1, 6 bases. Gene TRBJ2-7 matches the end of the DNA better, so the J call may be wrong. Germline values: CDR1 SGHNT, CDR2 YYREEE (reference sequence). The CDR3 totals 13 residues. For the CDR3, the DNA is TGTGCCAGCAGCGCCGGACAGCCCTACGAGCAGTACTTC. It codes for CASSAGQPYEQYF.

This clone occurred once. The J gene is TRBJ2-1, the V gene TRBV6-6; 12 bases fit TRBD2. V lost 6 bases, J lost 9 bases, and 12 bases stayed unmatched. CDR3 length: 16 residues. The germline V gene encodes CDR1 MNHNY and CDR2 SVGAGI (reference sequence). This CDR3 is CASRDPASGRASEQFF. CDR3 bases: TGTGCCAGCAGGGATCCCGCTAGCGGGAGGGCCAGTGAGCAGTTCTTC.

The chain is built from TRBV7-2 and TRBJ2-1; D possibly corresponds to TRBD1 (6 bases). This CDR3 contains 13 residues. The ends were cut back, 4 bases at V and 4 bases at J, with 8 bases in the middle. Germline CDR1 SGHTA, CDR2 FQGNSA. CDR3 DNA sequence: TGTGCCAGCAGCTCGGACAGATACAATGAGCAGTTCTTC. Amino acid sequence: CASSSDRYNEQFF. The whole variable domain, filled in from reference TRBV7-2 and TRBJ2-1, reads GAGVSQSPSNKVTEKGKDVELRCDPISGHTALYWYRQSLGQGLEFLIYFQGNSAPDKSGLPSDRFSAERTGGSVSTLTIQRTQQEDSAVYLCASSSDRYNEQFFGPGTRLTVL.

The chain is built from TRBV6-5 and TRBJ1-5; D not resolved. The CDR3 has 13 amino acids. Germline-derived CDR1 and CDR2 are MNHEY and SVGAGI. Between the trimmed V and J ends, which lost 5 bases and 7 bases, there was a span of 12 bases. The CDR3 loop reads CASSEIRRQPQHF. As DNA, the CDR3 is TGTGCCAGCAGTGAAATAAGGAGACAGCCCCAGCATTTT.

This clone was seen only once. The chain combines TRBV5-6 with TRBJ2-1; TRBD1 matches 8 bases. The CDR3 loop spans 15 amino acids. Germline loops: CDR1 SGHDT, CDR2 YYEEEE. J gave up 2 bases and V 0 bases, and 1 base lay outside the gene matches. The CDR3 is CASSLADRAYNEQFF. DNA for the CDR3: TGTGCCAGCAGCTTGGCGGACAGGGCCTACAATGAGCAGTTCTTC.

This chain uses TRBV6-6 with TRBJ2-6; D unresolved. The CDR3 consists of 16 residues. Germline lookup yields CDR1 MNHNY and CDR2 SVGAGI (reference sequence). Trimming left V 0 bases short and J 0 bases short, with 6 bases between. CDR3 sequence: CASSYSSGSGANVLTF. The CDR3 DNA reads TGTGCCAGCAGTTACTCGTCGGGCTCTGGGGCCAACGTCCTGACTTTC.

Details on this clone: A read error may account for a junction end that differs from germline. The J gene is TRBJ2-7, the V gene TRBV7-9; 9 nucleotides match TRBD1. Germline CDR1 is SEHNR and CDR2 is FQNEAQ (reference sequence). This CDR3 has 14 residues. In DNA, the CDR3 is TGTTCCAGCAGCCTGACGGGACAGGGTGCCGAGCAGTACTTC. Amino acids: CSSSLTGQGAEQYF.

This clone was found a few times. V and J are TRBV5-4 and TRBJ1-1; 8 bases map to TRBD1. Germline V gene sequence: CDR1 SGHNT, CDR2 YYREEE (reference sequence). V was clipped by 4 bases and J by 0 bases; unmatched bases: 11. The CDR3 sequence is 17 residues long. The CDR3: CASSRTGQALLNTEAFF. As DNA, the CDR3 is TGTGCCAGCAGCAGGACGGGACAGGCCCTGTTGAACACTGAAGCTTTCTTT.

J is TRBJ1-1 and V is TRBV4-3, with D tentatively TRBD1 (6 bases). Trimming took off 3 bases at V and 5 bases at J, with 19 bases between the two ends. Germline V CDR1 and CDR2: LGHNA, YSLEER. There are 16 residues in the CDR3. In nucleotides, the CDR3 is TGCGCCAGCAGCCATGGCTCAGTCAGGGGAGGGACTGAAGCTTTCTTT. This sequence encodes CASSHGSVRGGTEAFF.

This clone has just one count. The chain is built from TRBV29-1 and TRBJ2-7, with TRBD1 matching 8 bases. The CDR3 consists of 14 residues. Germline values: CDR1 SQVTM, CDR2 ANQGSEA. V dropped 6 bases and J dropped 7; count of bases not matched to a gene: 14. The CDR3 here is CSVAARQGSWEQYF. Here the CDR3 DNA reads TGCAGCGTCGCAGCTCGACAGGGGAGTTGGGAGCAGTACTTC.

This chain joins TRBV5-4 and TRBJ1-5; D is ambiguous. The CDR3 has 16 residues. From germline, CDR1 is SGHNT and CDR2 YYREEE (reference sequence). V shed 2 bases and J shed 3 bases, with 15 bases lying between them. CDR3 coding DNA: TGTGCCAGCAGCTTTGGTCCGCTAAGCCCCAATCAGCCCCAGCATTTT. The encoded protein is CASSFGPLSPNQPQHF.

This clone has only a few counts. The rearrangement links TRBV30 to TRBJ2-5; D is perhaps TRBD1 (6 bases). V lost 2 bases and J 4 bases, leaving 14 bases between the germline ends. The CDR3 is 14 residues long. Germline CDR1 and CDR2: GTSNPN and SVGIG (reference sequence). In nucleotides, the CDR3 is TGTGCCTGGAGTCCCGGACAGAAAATAGAGACCCAGTACTTC. Protein product: CAWSPGQKIETQYF.

CDR3 protein: CASSQGQTNTEAFF. DNA for the CDR3: TGCGCCAGCAGCCAGGGACAGACGAACACTGAAGCTTTCTTT. This rearrangement joins TRBV4-3 to TRBJ1-1, with TRBD1 matching over 7 bases. Germline values: CDR1 LGHNA, CDR2 YSLEER. Trimming removed 3 bases from V and 1 base from J; junction bases left unmatched: 2. The CDR3 covers 14 residues.

The V and J genes are TRBV5-1 and TRBJ2-2; D perhaps matches TRBD1 (6 bases). The V end was cut by 0 bases, the J end by 6 bases, with 12 bases between. CDR1 is SGHRS, CDR2 YFSETQ, per germline. The CDR3 contains 15 residues. CDR3 sequence (DNA): TGCGCCAGCAGCTTGGGACAGGCGTTCCCCGGGGAGCTGTTTTTT. Translation: CASSLGQAFPGELFF.

The V and J genes are TRBV5-1 and TRBJ1-3, with D unresolved. V shed 4 bases and J shed 0 bases, with 8 bases lying between them. Germline V gene sequence: CDR1 SGHRS, CDR2 YFSETQ. This CDR3 comprises 14 residues. The CDR3 protein is CASSAGVSGNTIYF. CDR3 nucleotide sequence: TGCGCCAGCAGCGCCGGGGTCTCTGGAAACACCATATATTTT. Filled out from reference TRBV5-1 and TRBJ1-3, the complete variable domain reads KAGVTQTPRYLIKTRGQQVTLSCSPISGHRSVSWYQQTPGQGLQFLFEYFSETQRNKGNFPGRFSGRQFSNSRSEMNVSTLELGDSALYLCASSAGVSGNTIYFGEGSWLTVV.